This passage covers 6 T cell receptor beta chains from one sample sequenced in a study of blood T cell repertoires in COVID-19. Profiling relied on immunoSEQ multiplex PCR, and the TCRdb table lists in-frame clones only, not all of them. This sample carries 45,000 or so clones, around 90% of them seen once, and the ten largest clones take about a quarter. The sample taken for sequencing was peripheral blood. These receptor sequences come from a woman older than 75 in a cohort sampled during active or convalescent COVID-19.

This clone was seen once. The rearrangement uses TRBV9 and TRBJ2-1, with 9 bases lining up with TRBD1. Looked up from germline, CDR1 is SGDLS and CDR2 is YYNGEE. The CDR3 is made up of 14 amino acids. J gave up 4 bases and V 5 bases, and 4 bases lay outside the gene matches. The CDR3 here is CASSEGQGYNEQFF. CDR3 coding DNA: TGTGCCAGCAGTGAGGGACAGGGTTACAATGAGCAGTTCTTC.

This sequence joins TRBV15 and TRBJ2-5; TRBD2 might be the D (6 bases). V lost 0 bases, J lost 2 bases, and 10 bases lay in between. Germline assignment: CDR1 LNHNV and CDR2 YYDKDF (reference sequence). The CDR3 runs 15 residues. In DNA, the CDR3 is TGTGCCACCAGCAGAGATAGCGGAGTACAAGAGACCCAGTACTTC. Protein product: CATSRDSGVQETQYF.

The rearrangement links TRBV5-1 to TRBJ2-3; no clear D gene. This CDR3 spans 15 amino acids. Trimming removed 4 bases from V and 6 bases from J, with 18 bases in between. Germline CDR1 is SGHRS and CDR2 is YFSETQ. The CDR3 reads CASSLLGMNWDTQYF. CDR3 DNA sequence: TGCGCCAGCAGCCTATTGGGCATGAATTGGGATACGCAGTATTTT. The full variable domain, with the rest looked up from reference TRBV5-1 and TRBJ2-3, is KAGVTQTPRYLIKTRGQQVTLSCSPISGHRSVSWYQQTPGQGLQFLFEYFSETQRNKGNFPGRFSGRQFSNSRSEMNVSTLELGDSALYLCASSLLGMNWDTQYFGPGTRLTVL.

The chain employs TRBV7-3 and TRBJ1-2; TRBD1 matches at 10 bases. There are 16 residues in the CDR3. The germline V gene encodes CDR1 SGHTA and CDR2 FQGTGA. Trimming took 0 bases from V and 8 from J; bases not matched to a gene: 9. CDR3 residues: CASSLTPDRGQGGYTF. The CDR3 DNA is TGTGCCAGCAGCTTAACTCCTGACAGGGGGCAAGGAGGCTACACCTTC.

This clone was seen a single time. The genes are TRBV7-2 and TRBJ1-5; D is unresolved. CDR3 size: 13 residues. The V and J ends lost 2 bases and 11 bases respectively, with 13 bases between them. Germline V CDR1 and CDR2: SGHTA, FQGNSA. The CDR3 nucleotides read TGTGCCAGCAGCTTAAATAGAGCGTCGGCCCAGCATTTT. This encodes CASSLNRASAQHF.

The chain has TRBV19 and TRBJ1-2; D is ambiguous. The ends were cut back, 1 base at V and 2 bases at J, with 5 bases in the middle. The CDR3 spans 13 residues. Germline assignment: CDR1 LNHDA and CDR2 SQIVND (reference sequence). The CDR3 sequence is CASSIALNYGYTF. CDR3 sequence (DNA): TGTGCCAGTAGTATAGCTCTGAACTATGGCTACACCTTC.